This is a list of T cell receptor beta chains from one sample in a study of cytomegalovirus exposure and HLA in healthy donors. Data came from immunoSEQ multiplex PCR; TCRdb stores just in-frame clones and leaves some out. The sample shows about 140,000 clones, 77% of them seen only once. Sequencing was performed on PBMCs. The receptor set was obtained from a female donor in good health and CMV-seronegative. The CDR3 runs from the conserved cysteine through the conserved F or W. Each record gives: V gene, D gene, J gene, clone size, CDR3 DNA, CDR3 protein. D genes are given only for firm matches. A clone size is listed for some rows: how often the clone was seen (once, few, many), or a class if it is expanded.

V gene: TRBV19
D gene: TRBD2
J gene: TRBJ2-7
clone size: NA
CDR3 DNA: TGTGCCAGTAGTAGGCAACTAGCGGGGGGGCCAGGTAACGAGCAGTACTTC
CDR3 protein: CASSRQLAGGPGNEQYF

V gene: TRBV27
D gene: TRBD2
J gene: TRBJ2-1
clone size: NA
CDR3 DNA: TGTGCCAGCAGTTTCGCCGGGACTAGCAACCGGGGGCAGTTCTTC
CDR3 protein: CASSFAGTSNRGQFF

V gene: TRBV6-4
D gene: TRBD2
J gene: TRBJ2-1
clone size: NA
CDR3 DNA: TGTGCCAGCAGTGCCCTGAGCGGGGGTTACAATGAGCAGTTCTTC
CDR3 protein: CASSALSGGYNEQFF

V gene: TRBV11-2
D gene: TRBD1
J gene: TRBJ1-2
clone size: NA
CDR3 DNA: TGTGCCAGCAGCACTTCGACAGGGAATGGCTACACCTTC
CDR3 protein: CASSTSTGNGYTF

V gene: TRBV28
D gene: NA
J gene: TRBJ2-1
clone size: NA
CDR3 DNA: TGTGCCAGCAGCGGTACGGTCCATGAGCAGTTCTTC
CDR3 protein: CASSGTVHEQFF

V gene: TRBV13
D gene: NA
J gene: TRBJ1-2
clone size: NA
CDR3 DNA: TGTGCCAGCAGCTCAGGTCCACAGGGTTTTAAAGGCTACACCTTC
CDR3 protein: CASSSGPQGFKGYTF

V gene: TRBV2
D gene: NA
J gene: TRBJ1-5
clone size: NA
CDR3 DNA: TGTGCCAGCAAAGACAGTGTTTTGCAGCCCCAGCATTTT
CDR3 protein: CASKDSVLQPQHF

V gene: TRBV10-1
D gene: TRBD2
J gene: TRBJ2-3
clone size: NA
CDR3 DNA: TGCGCCAGCAGTGAGTTCTTGGGACTAGCGGGGGAGACAGATACGCAGTATTTT
CDR3 protein: CASSEFLGLAGETDTQYF

V gene: TRBV9
D gene: NA
J gene: TRBJ1-2
clone size: NA
CDR3 DNA: TGTGCCAGCAGCACCACAGTAATAGGTGGCTACACCTTC
CDR3 protein: CASSTTVIGGYTF

V gene: TRBV27
D gene: TRBD1
J gene: TRBJ2-7
clone size: NA
CDR3 DNA: TGTGCCAGCAGTTTATCAGAACCGGGACAGTACGAGCAGTACTTC
CDR3 protein: CASSLSEPGQYEQYF

V gene: TRBV11-2
D gene: NA
J gene: TRBJ2-7
clone size: NA
CDR3 DNA: TGTGCCAGCAGCTTAGTCCGGGGGGCCACCTACGAGCAGTACTTC
CDR3 protein: CASSLVRGATYEQYF

V gene: TRBV4-1
D gene: TRBD1
J gene: TRBJ1-4
clone size: NA
CDR3 DNA: TGCGCCAGCAGCCAAGGCCCAGGGGGCGAAAATGAAAAACTGTTTTTT
CDR3 protein: CASSQGPGGENEKLFF

V gene: TRBV19
D gene: NA
J gene: TRBJ1-4
clone size: NA
CDR3 DNA: TGTGCCAGTAGTAAACCTACAGGGAACCGGAAGAAACTGTTTTTT
CDR3 protein: CASSKPTGNRKKLFF

V gene: TRBV7-9
D gene: TRBD2
J gene: TRBJ2-1
clone size: once
CDR3 DNA: TGTTCCAGCCGAGACCAGGCAAAGCGGGATAGCTCCTACAATGAGCAGTTCTTC
CDR3 protein: CSSRDQAKRDSSYNEQFF

V gene: TRBV5-4
D gene: NA
J gene: TRBJ2-3
clone size: few
CDR3 DNA: TGTGCCAGCAGCTTAGGGAGTCGCGGAGATACGCAGTATTTT
CDR3 protein: CASSLGSRGDTQYF

V gene: TRBV19
D gene: NA
J gene: TRBJ2-3
clone size: NA
CDR3 DNA: TGTGCCAGTAGTATCACTCGCACAGATACGCAGTATTTT
CDR3 protein: CASSITRTDTQYF

V gene: TRBV15
D gene: TRBD1
J gene: TRBJ2-1
clone size: NA
CDR3 DNA: TGTGCCACCAGCAAAACGACAGGGAACAATGAGCAGTTCTTC
CDR3 protein: CATSKTTGNNEQFF

V gene: TRBV28
D gene: NA
J gene: TRBJ1-1
clone size: once
CDR3 DNA: TGTGCCAGCAGTTTATTGAGTAAGCTATTGAACACTGAAGCTTTCTTT
CDR3 protein: CASSLLSKLLNTEAFF

V gene: TRBV6-5
D gene: NA
J gene: TRBJ2-6
clone size: NA
CDR3 DNA: TGTGCCAGCCAACGAGGCTCTGGGGCCAACGTCCTGACTTTC
CDR3 protein: CASQRGSGANVLTF

V gene: TRBV5-1
D gene: TRBD2
J gene: TRBJ2-7
clone size: few
CDR3 DNA: TGCGCCAGCAGCCCCGGACTAGGGTGGCCCTCCGGGAACTACGAGCAGTACTTC
CDR3 protein: CASSPGLGWPSGNYEQYF

V gene: TRBV6-1
D gene: NA
J gene: TRBJ1-2
clone size: NA
CDR3 DNA: TGTGCCAGCAGCGGAGGCACAGGGTTTGGCTACACCTTC
CDR3 protein: CASSGGTGFGYTF

V gene: TRBV19
D gene: NA
J gene: TRBJ1-1
clone size: NA
CDR3 DNA: TGTGCCAGTAGTTTCTCGGCAGGGGCAAACACTGAAGCTTTCTTT
CDR3 protein: CASSFSAGANTEAFF

V gene: TRBV2
D gene: NA
J gene: TRBJ1-2
clone size: NA
CDR3 DNA: TGTGCCAGCAGGAACCGACTAGGGGGCTACACCTTC
CDR3 protein: CASRNRLGGYTF

V gene: TRBV4-2
D gene: TRBD2
J gene: TRBJ2-1
clone size: NA
CDR3 DNA: TGTGCCAGCAGCCAAGATCAGGGGACTAGGCCGAGCAATGAGCAGTTCTTC
CDR3 protein: CASSQDQGTRPSNEQFF

V gene: TRBV10-3
D gene: TRBD1
J gene: TRBJ2-7
clone size: NA
CDR3 DNA: TGTGCCATCAGTGACGTCGGACAGGGGAGCTACGAGCAGTACTTC
CDR3 protein: CAISDVGQGSYEQYF

V gene: TRBV10-3
D gene: NA
J gene: TRBJ1-4
clone size: once
CDR3 DNA: TGTGCCAGCCACAGGGAAACTGCCGAAAAACTGTTTTTT
CDR3 protein: CASHRETAEKLFF

V gene: TRBV27
D gene: NA
J gene: TRBJ2-3
clone size: once
CDR3 DNA: TGTGCCAGCAGCTTGATCGGAAAGCGGAGCACAGATACGCAGTATTTT
CDR3 protein: CASSLIGKRSTDTQYF

V gene: TRBV5-7
D gene: TRBD2
J gene: TRBJ2-7
clone size: few
CDR3 DNA: TGTGCCAGCAGCCCGCATAGGACTAGCAGCCAGGGCGAGCAGTACTTC
CDR3 protein: CASSPHRTSSQGEQYF

V gene: TRBV4-2
D gene: NA
J gene: TRBJ2-2
clone size: NA
CDR3 DNA: TGTGCCAGCAGCCAAGATCAGGCAGGCGCGAACACCGGGGAGCTGTTTTTT
CDR3 protein: CASSQDQAGANTGELFF

V gene: TRBV19
D gene: TRBD2
J gene: TRBJ2-3
clone size: NA
CDR3 DNA: TGTGCCAGTAGTCGAGAAGCGGGAACTAGCACAGATACGCAGTATTTT
CDR3 protein: CASSREAGTSTDTQYF